This passage covers 18 T cell receptor beta chains from one sample sequenced in a study of CD8+CD57+ T cells in acquired aplastic anemia. Genomic DNA was employed as the template in profiling TCR beta VDJ and CDR3. TCRdb redid the calling of the reads with MiXCR, one entry per CDR3 protein. This table holds more than 250,000 distinct CDR3 sequences, 82% found once. It was patients with CD8+CD57+ cell expansion by flow cytometry who were chosen for sequencing. The sequenced material came from sorted CD4+, CD8+, or CD8+CD57+ T cells (not recorded which) from PBMCs. These receptors all stem from a human donor with aplastic anemia.

The chain recombines TRBV7-2 with TRBJ2-3, with 7 bases matching TRBD1. This CDR3 spans 13 amino acids. In germline, CDR1 is SGHTA, CDR2 FQGNSA. The V segment lost 8 bases and the J segment 13 bases; nucleotides outside the gene matches: 15. This CDR3 reads CASGEGGTAAKYF. In DNA form, the CDR3 reads TGTGCCAGCGGGGAAGGGGGCACAGCTGCGAAGTATTTT.

The V call is TRBV7-8, the J call TRBJ2-7; possible D gene TRBD1, 7 bases. The CDR3 has 18 amino acids. The V and J ends lost 2 bases and 1 base respectively, with 21 bases between them. Germline lookup yields CDR1 SGHVS and CDR2 FQNEAQ. CDR3 bases: TGTGCCAGCAGCTTACCGCGAGGCGGGACAGCCCTTTCCTACGAGCAGTACGTC. Protein product: CASSLPRGGTALSYEQYV.

Of note for this clonotype: The junction departs from the called germline gene at one end, perhaps through a read error. This chain connects TRBV15 to TRBJ2-1, with 12 bases lining up with TRBD2. In germline, CDR1 is LNHNV, CDR2 YYDKDF (reference sequence). The CDR3 runs to 14 residues. CDR3 sequence reads: CASSPTSGGQEQFF. The CDR3, as DNA: TGCGCCAGCAGCCCGACTAGCGGGGGTCAGGAGCAGTTCTTC.

This clonotype was observed a handful of times. The junction shows a germline mismatch at one end, possibly a read error. The chain recombines TRBV15 with TRBJ2-5; D unclear. Germline V gene lookup returns CDR1 LNHNV and CDR2 YYDKDF (reference sequence). The CDR3 runs to 14 residues. CDR3 loop: CATSRGQEQDTQYF. In nucleotides, the CDR3 is TGTGCCACCAGCCGAGGCCAGGAGCAAGACACCCAGTACTTC.

The V gene is TRBV7-8, the J gene TRBJ2-1, with 7 nucleotides matching TRBD1. The germline CDR1 and CDR2 sequences are SGHVS and FQNEAQ. The junction had 14 bases not matched to a gene; V was cut back by 3 bases and J by 3 bases. This CDR3 contains 18 residues. CDR3 nucleotide sequence: TGTGCCAGCAGCTTTCATCCAGACGGGACAGCCCGCTACAATGAGCAGTTCTTC. This encodes CASSFHPDGTARYNEQFF.

As to this clonotype: Germline is not matched at one junction end, which may reflect a read error. V is TRBV2 and J is TRBJ2-3; D is possibly TRBD2 (5 bases). Germline V gene data show CDR1 as SNHLY and CDR2 as FYNNEI. The CDR3 loop spans 14 amino acids. CDR3 residues: CASRDAGGPAQHFF. The CDR3 coding sequence is TGTGCCAGCAGGGACGCGGGCGGTCCCGCTCAGCATTTTTTT.

The chain uses TRBV2 and TRBJ1-2, with 7 bases matching TRBD1. The CDR3 spans 14 residues. V lost 6 bases to trimming and J lost 9 bases; unmatched junction nucleotides: 13. Germline lookup yields CDR1 SNHLY and CDR2 FYNNEI. CDR3 DNA sequence: TGTGCCAGCAGGAGTGACAGGGAAATGGTGAGCTACACCTTC. Translating it yields CASRSDREMVSYTF.

The chain uses TRBV11-2 and TRBJ2-5; the D gene is possibly TRBD1 (5 bases). Germline loops: CDR1 SGHAT, CDR2 FQNNGV. The CDR3 sequence is 12 residues long. V was shortened by 9 bases and J by 8 bases, with 16 bases between the two germline ends. Here the CDR3 DNA reads TGTGCCAGACGCGGAGATAGGACAACCCAGTACTTC. Translating it yields CARRGDRTTQYF.

This chain connects TRBV7-8 to TRBJ1-5; D is ambiguous. The germline gives CDR1 SGHVS, CDR2 FQNEAQ. Trimming left V 6 bases short and J 9 bases short, with 18 bases between. This CDR3 has 14 amino acids. In DNA, the CDR3 is TGTGCCAGCAGTGAGTCGCATAGCAGTCCGCCCCAGCATTTT. Translation: CASSESHSSPPQHF.

V gene TRBV5-4 combines with J gene TRBJ1-5; D is ambiguous. Trimming took off 5 bases at V and 2 bases at J, with 11 bases between the two ends. CDR1 is SGHNT, CDR2 YYREEE, per germline (reference sequence). The CDR3 has 14 residues. CDR3 DNA: TGTGCCAGCAGTTTTACTTGCGGCAATCAGCCCCAGCATTTT. Translated: CASSFTCGNQPQHF.

This chain uses TRBV9 with TRBJ2-7; a weak D match, TRBD2 (5 bases). With the DNA end fitting TRBJ2-1 better, the J assignment may be wrong. The CDR3 length is 12 residues. Germline CDR1 reads SGDLS; CDR2 reads YYNGEE. In DNA, the CDR3 is TGTGCCAGCAGCGCGGGATACAATGAGCAGTTCTTC. This encodes CASSAGYNEQFF.

The chain combines TRBV19 with TRBJ2-5; 8 bases line up with TRBD1. Germline assignment: CDR1 LNHDA and CDR2 SQIVND (reference sequence). Losses at the gene ends were 6 bases for V and 5 bases for J; bases not matched to a gene: 5. The CDR3 totals 13 residues. The CDR3 bases are TGTGCCAGTAGCGACAGGGGTGGGGAGACCCAGTACTTC. The encoded protein is CASSDRGGETQYF.

The chain has TRBV5-4 and TRBJ2-4, with D perhaps assigned TRBD1 or TRBD2 (5 bases each). V was clipped by 3 bases and J by 7 bases, with 8 bases between them. Germline CDR1 is SGHNT and CDR2 is YYREEE (reference sequence). The CDR3 totals 12 residues. CDR3 coding DNA: TGTGCCAGCAGCTCCCGGGACAACATTCAGTACTTC. Amino acid sequence: CASSSRDNIQYF.

This clonotype has more than one count but fewer than ten. This chain uses TRBV19 with TRBJ2-3, with a tentative D call TRBD1 (5 bases). The CDR3 has 15 amino acids. Germline lookup yields CDR1 LNHDA and CDR2 SQIVND (reference sequence). The V end lost 8 bases, the J end lost 0 bases, and 15 bases lay between the germline ends. CDR3 bases: TGTGCCAGTCAAGACAGACCTACTAGCACAGATACGCAGTATTTT. Residues: CASQDRPTSTDTQYF. Full variable domain (remainder filled in from reference TRBV19 and TRBJ2-3): DGGITQSPKYLFRKEGQNVTLSCEQNLNHDAMYWYRQDPGQGLRLIYYSQIVNDFQKGDIAEGYSVSREKKESFPLTVTSAQKNPTAFYLCASQDRPTSTDTQYFGPGTRLTVL.

The V and J genes are TRBV7-8 and TRBJ2-7; 7 positions agree with TRBD1. Germline assignment: CDR1 SGHVS and CDR2 FQNEAQ. This CDR3 is built from 18 residues. The CDR3 here is CATSYQKTGAAHLYEQYV. CDR3 in DNA: TGTGCCACCAGCTACCAGAAAACAGGGGCAGCCCATCTCTACGAGCAGTACGTC.

The CDR3 region is CASSPVGEETQYF. The CDR3 nucleotides read TGTGCCAGCAGCCCGGTCGGGGAAGAGACCCAGTACTTC. The chain links TRBV5-5 to TRBJ2-5, with D perhaps TRBD2 (5 bases). Trimming left V 4 bases short and J 3 bases short, with 10 bases between. The CDR3 spans 13 residues. The germline gives CDR1 SGHKS, CDR2 YYEKEE (reference sequence).

The chain couples TRBV7-9 to TRBJ1-6, with D perhaps TRBD1 (5 bases). Trimming took off 3 bases at V and 19 bases at J, with 25 bases between the two ends. The length of the CDR3 is 15 residues. Germline values: CDR1 SEHNR, CDR2 FQNEAQ (reference sequence). In DNA, the CDR3 is TGTGCCAGCAGCTTGGAAAGAAGCGGGGGGAGCGATGAGCACTTT. It is translated as CASSLERSGGSDEHF.

This chain uses TRBV7-8 with TRBJ2-7; D call uncertain. V was shortened by 0 bases and J by 7 bases, with 13 bases between the two germline ends. CDR3 length: 14 amino acids. Germline V gives CDR1 SGHVS, CDR2 FQNEAQ. The CDR3 DNA is TGTGCCAGCAGCTTAGCGGGAAGTACGTATGAGCAGTACGTC. This sequence encodes CASSLAGSTYEQYV.